A selection of T cell receptor beta chains follows, all from one sample in a study of quantifying T cell responses using KT2 cells. TCRdb analysed the UMI-ligation and nested PCR reads with MiXCR anew, one entry per CDR3 protein. The sample lists some 43,000 distinct CDR3 sequences, about a sixth seen once, with less than 50% in the top ten. Sequenced: PBMCs spiked with cells of the T cell clone KT2. The receptors stem from a human donor. The CDR3 runs from the conserved cysteine through the conserved F or W. D genes are given only for firm matches. Size is stated for part of the rows, as once, few or many counts, or as a class when the clone is expanded.

v_gene	j_gene	d_gene	abundance	CDR3aa	CDR3nt
TRBV5-1	TRBJ1-6	TRBD1	NA	CASSWTGTGGNSPLHF	TGCGCCAGCAGCTGGACCGGGACAGGGGGCAATTCACCCCTCCACTTT
TRBV4-3	TRBJ2-1	TRBD2	NA	CASSQDGGLGLAGKRSYNEQFF	TGCGCCAGCAGCCAAGATGGCGGTTTAGGACTAGCGGGAAAGAGGTCCTACAATGAGCAGTTCTTC
TRBV25-1	TRBJ1-1	NA	few	CASSDGTEAFF	TGTGCCAGCAGTGATGGCACTGAAGCTTTCTTT
TRBV29-1	TRBJ2-3	NA	many	CSGGGVTGTQYF	TGCAGCGGAGGCGGAGTTACGGGTACGCAGTATTTT
TRBV5-1	TRBJ2-3	NA	few	CASSPVFREHTDTQYF	TGCGCCAGCAGCCCCGTTTTCAGGGAACACACAGATACGCAGTATTTT
TRBV6-4	TRBJ2-3	NA	few	CASSPMGAREDTQYF	TGTGCCAGCAGTCCTATGGGGGCCAGAGAGGATACGCAGTATTTT
TRBV6-1	TRBJ1-5	NA	few	CASSERGVFNQPQHF	TGTGCCAGCAGTGAACGGGGTGTGTTCAATCAGCCCCAGCATTTT
TRBV15	TRBJ2-3	NA	few	CATSPRQVGNTQYF	TGTGCCACCAGCCCCCGGCAAGTGGGGAACACGCAGTATTTT
TRBV2	TRBJ1-5	NA	few	CASSEALGAGQPQHF	TGTGCCAGCAGTGAAGCGCTGGGGGCAGGGCAGCCCCAGCATTTT
TRBV6-4	TRBJ2-2	TRBD2	many	CASSDSGSTGELFF	TGTGCCAGCAGTGACAGCGGGAGCACCGGGGAGCTGTTTTTT
TRBV27	TRBJ2-7	NA	many	CASTKTGIGGYEQYF	TGTGCCAGCACCAAAACAGGGATCGGGGGCTACGAGCAGTACTTC
TRBV27	TRBJ2-7	TRBD2	few	CASSFWSGSYEQYF	TGTGCCAGCAGTTTTTGGAGCGGGAGCTACGAGCAGTACTTC
TRBV5-1	TRBJ2-5	TRBD2	few	CASSLAPPGLADGTQYF	TGCGCCAGCAGCTTGGCACCTCCGGGACTAGCGGATGGGACCCAGTACTTC
TRBV2	TRBJ2-5	NA	few	CASSDGPGRETQYF	TGTGCCAGCAGTGACGGGCCGGGAAGGGAGACCCAGTACTTC
TRBV20-1	TRBJ2-3	NA	few	CSAPQTDTQYF	TGCAGTGCTCCCCAAACGGATACGCAGTATTTT
TRBV29-1	TRBJ2-7	NA	NA	CSVKGPSGYEQYF	TGCAGCGTTAAGGGACCCTCGGGGTACGAGCAGTACTTC
TRBV2	TRBJ2-7	TRBD2	NA	CASSEREGNEQYF	TGTGCCAGCAGTGAGAGGGAGGGAAACGAGCAGTACTTC
TRBV4-3	TRBJ2-7	TRBD2	NA	CASSQAPAGLAGAYEQYF	TGCGCCAGCAGCCAAGCCCCAGCGGGACTAGCGGGGGCCTACGAGCAGTACTTC
TRBV28	TRBJ2-3	NA	NA	CASSLVWGSSTDTQYF	TGTGCCAGCAGTTTGGTATGGGGGAGTAGCACAGATACGCAGTATTTT
TRBV24-1	TRBJ2-1	TRBD2	many	CATSLAGISYNEQFF	TGTGCCACCTCACTAGCGGGCATCTCCTACAATGAGCAGTTCTTC
TRBV7-9	TRBJ2-1	NA	many	CASSRRMLNEQFF	TGTGCCAGCAGCCGCCGCATGTTGAATGAGCAGTTCTTC
TRBV7-2	TRBJ2-3	NA	NA	CASSQSGAAGTQYF	TGTGCCAGCAGCCAATCGGGGGCCGCAGGTACGCAGTATTTT
TRBV5-8	TRBJ1-2	NA	many	CASSLGRLRDGYTF	TGTGCCAGCAGCTTGGGCCGCCTCAGGGATGGCTACACCTTC
TRBV5-1	TRBJ2-7	NA	few	CASSLSRGRNEQYF	TGCGCCAGCAGCTTGTCGCGGGGTAGGAACGAGCAGTACTTC
TRBV18	TRBJ1-1	NA	many	CASSTSGLPNTEAFF	TGTGCCAGCTCAACCTCGGGACTGCCGAACACTGAAGCTTTCTTT
TRBV11-3	TRBJ2-3	TRBD1	NA	CASSARQGRTDTQYF	TGTGCCAGCAGCGCCCGACAGGGTCGCACAGATACGCAGTATTTT
TRBV6-2/TRBV6-3	TRBJ2-7	TRBD2	NA	CASSQTQLLAGDHFFTYEQYF	TGTGCCAGCAGCCAGACACAACTTCTAGCGGGAGATCATTTTTTCACCTACGAGCAGTACTTC
TRBV6-5	TRBJ1-2	NA	few	CASRPRTNSDTNYGYTF	TGTGCCAGCAGACCTCGGACCAATTCCGACACTAACTATGGCTACACCTTC
TRBV11-3	TRBJ2-1	NA	many	CASSPGVSSYNEQFF	TGTGCCAGCAGCCCGGGGGTAAGCTCCTACAATGAGCAGTTCTTC
TRBV24-1	TRBJ1-5	NA	NA	CATGGTIKGQPQHF	TGTGCCACCGGCGGGACAATAAAAGGCCAGCCCCAGCATTTT